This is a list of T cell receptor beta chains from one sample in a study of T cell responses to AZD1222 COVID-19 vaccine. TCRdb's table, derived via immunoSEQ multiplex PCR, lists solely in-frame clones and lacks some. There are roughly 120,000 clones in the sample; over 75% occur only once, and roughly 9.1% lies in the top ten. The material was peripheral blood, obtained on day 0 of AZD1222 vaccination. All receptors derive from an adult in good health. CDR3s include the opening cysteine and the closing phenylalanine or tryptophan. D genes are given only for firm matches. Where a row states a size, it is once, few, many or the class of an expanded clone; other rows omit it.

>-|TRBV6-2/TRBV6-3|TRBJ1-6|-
TGTGCCAGCAGTTACTCGCCAGGGAAGAGTTCACCCCTCCACTTT
CASSYSPGKSSPLHF
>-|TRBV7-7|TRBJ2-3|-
TGTGCTAGCAGCTTAGTTGATTGGGGTACGCAGTATTTT
CASSLVDWGTQYF
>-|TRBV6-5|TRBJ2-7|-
TGTGCCAGCAGTTACGGGGGTACCCCCGTTGAGCAGTACTTC
CASSYGGTPVEQYF
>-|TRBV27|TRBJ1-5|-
TGTGCCAGCAGTGCCGGACCAGGACGACGGCAGCCCCAGCATTTT
CASSAGPGRRQPQHF
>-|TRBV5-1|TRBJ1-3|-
TGCGCCAGCAGCCAGCCTAGCTCTGGAAACACCATATATTTT
CASSQPSSGNTIYF
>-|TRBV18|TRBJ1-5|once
TGTGCCAGCTCAAGGGGTACCGATCAGCCCCAGCATTTT
CASSRGTDQPQHF
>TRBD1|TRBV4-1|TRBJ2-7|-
TGCGCCAGCAGCCTGGACAGGGGTTCCTACGAGCAGTACTTC
CASSLDRGSYEQYF
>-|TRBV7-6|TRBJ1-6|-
TGTGCCAGCAGCCCAAGGACGCCCGCGGGGAATAATTCACCCCTCCACTTT
CASSPRTPAGNNSPLHF
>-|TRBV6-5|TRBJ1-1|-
TGTGCCAGCAGGCCGGACGTGAACACTGAAGCTTTCTTT
CASRPDVNTEAFF
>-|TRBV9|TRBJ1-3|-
TGTGCCAGCAGCCCCCGACTGGGCTCTGGAAACACCATATATTTT
CASSPRLGSGNTIYF
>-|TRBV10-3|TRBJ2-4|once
TGTGCCATCAGTGCGGGAGACCAAAACATTCAGTACTTC
CAISAGDQNIQYF
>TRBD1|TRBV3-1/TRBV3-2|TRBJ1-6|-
TGTGCCAGCAGCTGGACAGGGGTGGATTCACCCCTCCACTTT
CASSWTGVDSPLHF
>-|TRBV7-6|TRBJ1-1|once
TGTGCCAGCAGCTTAGCCGGGACTAACACTGAAGCTTTCTTT
CASSLAGTNTEAFF
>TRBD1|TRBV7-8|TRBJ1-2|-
TGTGCCAGCAGCCTTGGGACAGCTTGGAGTGGCTACACCTTC
CASSLGTAWSGYTF
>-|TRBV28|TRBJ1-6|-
TGTGCCAGCAGTTTTTCCAGGGGTCTGGGCTCCTATAATTCACCCCTCCACTTT
CASSFSRGLGSYNSPLHF
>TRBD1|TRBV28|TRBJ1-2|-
TGTGCCAGCAGTTCTATCGGGACAGGCTATGGCTACACCTTC
CASSSIGTGYGYTF
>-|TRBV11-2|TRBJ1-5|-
TGTGCCAGCAGCCCCCAGGGATACAATCAGCCCCAGCATTTT
CASSPQGYNQPQHF
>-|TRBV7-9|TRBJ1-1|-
TGTGCCAGCAGCTTAGCAGGAGGATTGAACACTGAAGCTTTCTTT
CASSLAGGLNTEAFF
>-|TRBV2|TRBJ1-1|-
TGTGCCAGCTTCACCGGCGAAGGTGAAGCTTTCTTT
CASFTGEGEAFF
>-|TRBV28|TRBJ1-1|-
TGTGCCAGCATAGTTACGAACACTGAAGCTTTCTTT
CASIVTNTEAFF
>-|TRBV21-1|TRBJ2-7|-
TGTGCCAGCAGCAAAGAGTGTTGTGACGGGGTGGCCTACGAGCAGTACTTC
CASSKECCDGVAYEQYF
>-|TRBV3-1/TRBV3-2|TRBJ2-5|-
TGTGCCAGCAGCCCTACAATGACTGCGGGGCAGACCCAGTACTTC
CASSPTMTAGQTQYF
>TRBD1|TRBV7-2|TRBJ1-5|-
TGTGCCAGCAGCTTAACAGGGGAAGCCGAGCAGGGTCAGCCCCAGCATTTT
CASSLTGEAEQGQPQHF
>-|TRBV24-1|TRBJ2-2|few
TGTGCCACCAGTGAAGGCAGGGACACCGGGGAGCTGTTTTTT
CATSEGRDTGELFF
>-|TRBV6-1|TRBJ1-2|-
TGTGCCAGCAGTGAATGGGGTACTAACTATGGCTACACCTTC
CASSEWGTNYGYTF
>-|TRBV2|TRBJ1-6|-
TGTGCCAGCAGTGAAAGGGGCCAGGGGAAGAGGTCACCCCTCCACTTT
CASSERGQGKRSPLHF
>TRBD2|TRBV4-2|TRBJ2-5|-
TGTGCCAGCAGCTTCGGACTAGCGGGAATAGAGACCCAGTACTTC
CASSFGLAGIETQYF
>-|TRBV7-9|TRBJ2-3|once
TGTGCCAGCAGCCTAAGTGTTGTTGTGAGCACAGATACGCAGTATTTT
CASSLSVVVSTDTQYF
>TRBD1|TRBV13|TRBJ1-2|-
TGTGCCAGCAGCCAAGGGACAGCTTCTAACTATGGCTACACCTTC
CASSQGTASNYGYTF
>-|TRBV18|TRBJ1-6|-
TGTGCCAGCTCACCCCAGGCTGATTCACCCCTCCACTTT
CASSPQADSPLHF
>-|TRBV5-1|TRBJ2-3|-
TGCGCCAGCAGCCAGGGGGGCCCGATGGGAGATACGCAGTATTTT
CASSQGGPMGDTQYF
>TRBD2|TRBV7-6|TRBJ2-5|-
TGTGCCAGCAGCCGCGGACTAGCGGAACAAGAGACCCAGTACTTC
CASSRGLAEQETQYF
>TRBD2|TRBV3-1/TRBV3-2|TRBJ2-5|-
TGTGCCAGCAGCCAAGATTCGCTAGCGGGGGGGAGAGAGACCCAGTACTTC
CASSQDSLAGGRETQYF
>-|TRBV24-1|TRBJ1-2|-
TGTGCCACCAGTGCCGGCAACCGCTATGGCTACACCTTC
CATSAGNRYGYTF
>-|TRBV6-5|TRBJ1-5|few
TGTGCCAGCAGTCCACAGGGTTGGGGCAATCAGCCCCAGCATTTT
CASSPQGWGNQPQHF
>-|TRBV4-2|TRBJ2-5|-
TGTGCCAACAAGACCCAGTACTTC
CANKTQYF